The next 5 T cell receptor beta chains were all read from a single sample in a study of T cell repertoires in cytomegalovirus infection. Each CDR3 protein is one row after TCRdb ran MiXCR on the reads. This table has more than 75,000 distinct CDR3 sequences, more than 3% appearing once. The material sequenced was PBMCs. These receptor sequences come from a human donor in good health (CMV status not recorded). Some clones in this sample may be carry-over from other donors' samples.

This clonotype was found many times. The chain couples TRBV27 to TRBJ1-1; D is perhaps TRBD1 (5 bases). The CDR3 totals 15 residues. The germline V gene has CDR1 MNHEY and CDR2 SMNVEV (reference sequence). The ends were cut back, 4 bases at V and 1 base at J, with 13 bases in the middle. This CDR3 reads CASSSYGTANTEAFF. CDR3 sequence (DNA): TGTGCCAGCAGTTCGTACGGGACGGCGAACACTGAAGCTTTCTTT.

This clonotype was recorded at least ten times. This sequence joins TRBV7-2 and TRBJ1-2; D unclear. Germline CDR1 is SGHTA and CDR2 is FQGNSA. The CDR3 contains 13 residues. Trimming removed 5 bases from V and 4 bases from J, with 11 bases in between. The CDR3 DNA is TGTGCCAGCAGCCGACGGACTCCCTATGGCTACACCTTC. As protein: CASSRRTPYGYTF.

This clonotype was detected many times. The chain combines TRBV7-2 with TRBJ1-6; D unclear. This CDR3 has 15 residues. Trimming pared 1 base from V and 7 bases from J, leaving 11 bases between. CDR1 and CDR2 (germline): SGHTA, FQGNSA. The CDR3 sequence: CASSLVWAGNSPLHF. The CDR3, as DNA: TGTGCCAGCAGCTTAGTTTGGGCAGGCAATTCACCCCTCCACTTT.

This clonotype was observed many times. The genes are TRBV24-1 and TRBJ2-1, with 12 bases lining up with TRBD2. The CDR3 runs to 14 residues. J was trimmed by 5 bases and V by 9 bases; bases with no gene match: 4. Germline V gene data show CDR1 as KGHDR and CDR2 as SFDVKD. CDR3 nucleotides: TGTGCCACCGGACTAGCGGGGTGGGACAATGAGCAGTTCTTC. Amino acids: CATGLAGWDNEQFF.

This clonotype was counted ten times or more. The J gene is TRBJ2-1, the V gene TRBV7-2, with D perhaps given as TRBD1 or TRBD2 (6 bases each). The CDR3 totals 15 residues. Looked up from germline, CDR1 is SGHTA and CDR2 is FQGNSA. V lost 1 base and J lost 6, with 13 bases in between. This CDR3 is CASSLGGAGVNEQFF. CDR3 DNA: TGTGCCAGCAGCTTAGGGGGGGCCGGTGTCAATGAGCAGTTCTTC.